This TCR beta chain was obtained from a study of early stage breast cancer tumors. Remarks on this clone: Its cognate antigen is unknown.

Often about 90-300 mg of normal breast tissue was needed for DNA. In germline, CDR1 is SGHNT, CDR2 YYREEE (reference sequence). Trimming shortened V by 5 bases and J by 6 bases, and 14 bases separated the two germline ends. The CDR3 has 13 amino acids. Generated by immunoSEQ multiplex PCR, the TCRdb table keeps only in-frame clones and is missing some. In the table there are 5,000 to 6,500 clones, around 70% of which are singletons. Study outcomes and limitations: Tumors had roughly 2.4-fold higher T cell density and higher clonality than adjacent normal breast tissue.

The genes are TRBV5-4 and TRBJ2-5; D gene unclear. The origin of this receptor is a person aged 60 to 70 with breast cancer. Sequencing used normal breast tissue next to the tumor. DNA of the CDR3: TGTGCCAGCAGTTTCGGACCGGAGAAGACCCAGTACTTC. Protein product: CASSFGPEKTQYF. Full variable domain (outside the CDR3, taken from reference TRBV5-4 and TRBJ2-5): ETGVTQSPTHLIKTRGQQVTLRCSSQSGHNTVSWYQQALGQGPQFIFQYYREEENGRGNFPPRFSGLQFPNYSSELNVNALELDDSALYLCASSFGPEKTQYFGPGTRLLVL.